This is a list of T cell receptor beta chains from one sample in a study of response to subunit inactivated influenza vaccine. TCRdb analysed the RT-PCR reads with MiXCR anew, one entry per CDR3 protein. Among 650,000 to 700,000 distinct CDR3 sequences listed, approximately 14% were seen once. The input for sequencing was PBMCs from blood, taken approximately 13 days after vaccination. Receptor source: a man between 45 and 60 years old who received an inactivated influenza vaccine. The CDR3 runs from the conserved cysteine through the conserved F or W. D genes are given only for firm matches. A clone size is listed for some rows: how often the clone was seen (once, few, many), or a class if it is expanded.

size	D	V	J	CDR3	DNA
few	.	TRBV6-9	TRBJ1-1	CARPAVEGGHNTEAFF	TGTGCCAGACCCGCCGTGGAGGGCGGTCACAACACTGAAGCTTTCTTT
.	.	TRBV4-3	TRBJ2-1	CASSQDLNGEQFF	TGCGCCAGCAGCCAAGATCTGAACGGGGAGCAGTTCTTC
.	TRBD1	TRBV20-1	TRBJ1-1	CSARGDRGNTEAFF	TGCAGTGCTAGAGGTGACAGGGGGAACACTGAAGCTTTCTTT
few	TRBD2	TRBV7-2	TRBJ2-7	CASSILAGRYEQYF	TGTGCCAGCAGCATACTAGCGGGACGCTACGAGCAGTACTTC
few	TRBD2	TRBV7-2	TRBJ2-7	CASSLEGTSGYEQYF	TGTGCCAGCAGCTTAGAGGGGACTAGCGGCTACGAGCAGTACTTC
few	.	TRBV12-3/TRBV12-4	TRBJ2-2	CASSLEGAPGELFF	TGTGCCAGCAGTTTAGAAGGGGCCCCCGGGGAGCTGTTTTTT
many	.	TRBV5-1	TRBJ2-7	CASSLAYGYEQYF	TGCGCCAGCAGCTTGGCCTACGGGTACGAGCAGTACTTC
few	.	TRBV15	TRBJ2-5	CATSRGSGQETQYF	TGTGCCACCAGCAGAGGCTCAGGGCAAGAGACCCAGTACTTC
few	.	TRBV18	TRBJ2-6	CASSPRQGYSGANVLTF	TGTGCCAGCTCACCAAGACAAGGGTACTCTGGGGCCAACGTCCTGACTTTC
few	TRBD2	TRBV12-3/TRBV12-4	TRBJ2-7	CASSRPPSGSGNEQYF	TGTGCCAGCAGCCGGCCCCCTAGCGGGAGTGGGAACGAGCAGTACTTC